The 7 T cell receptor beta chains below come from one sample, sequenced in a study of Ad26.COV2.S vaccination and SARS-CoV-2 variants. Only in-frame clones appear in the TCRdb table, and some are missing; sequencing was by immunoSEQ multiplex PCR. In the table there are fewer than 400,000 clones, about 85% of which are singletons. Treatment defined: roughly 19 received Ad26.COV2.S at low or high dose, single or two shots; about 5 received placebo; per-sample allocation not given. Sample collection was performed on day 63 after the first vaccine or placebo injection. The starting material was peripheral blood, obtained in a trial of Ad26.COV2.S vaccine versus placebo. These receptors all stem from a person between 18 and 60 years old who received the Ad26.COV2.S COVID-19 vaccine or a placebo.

In nucleotides, the CDR3 is TGTGCCAGCAGCTTGGGTCCCGGGACAGGGCTGTTCCCCTACGAGCAGTACTTC. Translation: CASSLGPGTGLFPYEQYF. This rearrangement joins TRBV5-4 to TRBJ2-7; 9 bases fit TRBD1. The CDR3 consists of 18 residues. The V gene's germline CDR1 is SGHNT and CDR2 YYREEE (reference sequence). The trim removed 0 bases at V and 2 bases at J, leaving 12 bases unmatched.

CDR3 in DNA: TGTGCCAGCAGCTTGTACAGGGGGCCCACTGAAGCTTTCTTT. Translating it yields CASSLYRGPTEAFF. The chain couples TRBV7-9 to TRBJ1-1; 9 bases are shared with TRBD1. Per the germline V gene, CDR1 is SEHNR and CDR2 is FQNEAQ (reference sequence). J lost 4 bases, V lost 3 bases, and 3 bases had no gene match. This CDR3 has 14 amino acids.

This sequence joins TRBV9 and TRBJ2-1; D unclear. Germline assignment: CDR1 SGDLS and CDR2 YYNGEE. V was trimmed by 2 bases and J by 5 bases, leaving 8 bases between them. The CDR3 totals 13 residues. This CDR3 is CASSVRWNNEQFF. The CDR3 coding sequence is TGTGCCAGCAGCGTCAGGTGGAACAATGAGCAGTTCTTC.

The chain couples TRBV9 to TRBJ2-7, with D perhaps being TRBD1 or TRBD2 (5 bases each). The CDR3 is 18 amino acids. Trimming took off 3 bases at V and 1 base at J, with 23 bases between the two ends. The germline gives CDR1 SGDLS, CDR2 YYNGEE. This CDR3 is CASSAYPQGPVPSYEQYF. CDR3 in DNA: TGTGCCAGCAGCGCCTATCCTCAGGGACCTGTTCCGTCCTACGAGCAGTACTTC.

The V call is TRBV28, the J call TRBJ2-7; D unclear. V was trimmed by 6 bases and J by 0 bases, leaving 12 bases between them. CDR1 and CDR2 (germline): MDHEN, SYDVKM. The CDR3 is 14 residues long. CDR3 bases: TGTGCCAGCAGGGTACAGTTGAGCTCCTACGAGCAGTACTTC. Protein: CASRVQLSSYEQYF.

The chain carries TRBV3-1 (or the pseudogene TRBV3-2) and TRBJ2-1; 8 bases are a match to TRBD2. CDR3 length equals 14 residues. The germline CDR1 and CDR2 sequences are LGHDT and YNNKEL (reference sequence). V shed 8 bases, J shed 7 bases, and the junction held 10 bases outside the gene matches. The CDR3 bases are TGTGCCAGCCTTAATGGCGGGGGGCAGAATGAGCAGTTCTTC. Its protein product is CASLNGGGQNEQFF.

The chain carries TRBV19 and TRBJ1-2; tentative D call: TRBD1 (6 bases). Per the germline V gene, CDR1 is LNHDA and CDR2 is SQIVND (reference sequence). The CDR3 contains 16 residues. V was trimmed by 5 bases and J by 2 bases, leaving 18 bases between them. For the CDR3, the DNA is TGTGCCAGTAGTTCGTCCCCCGGGACAAAGAACTATGGCTACACCTTC. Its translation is CASSSSPGTKNYGYTF.